This TCR beta chain was obtained from a study of blood T cells in healthy people across ages. Study-level points and caveats: Underestimates were what the diversity estimates from one million T cells were considered to be. Per million T cells, TCR beta diversity dropped roughly linearly as age increased.

The CDR3 loop spans 17 amino acids. J was trimmed by 5 bases and V by 4 bases; bases with no gene match: 14. Samples each yielded at least 5.5 micrograms of total RNA. Then a second PCR, running roughly 7 to 11 cycles, was carried out with a sample-barcoded 5' primer and a J-beta primer mix. A 12-random-nucleotide template-switch adaptor tagged each cDNA molecule. TCRdb reprocessed the 5' RACE reads with MiXCR, giving one entry per CDR3 protein. Of over 1,500,000 distinct CDR3 sequences listed, roughly two fifths are singletons. Concerning this clonotype: Its antigen is unknown.

The receptor's source is a human donor in good health. V gene TRBV12-3 or TRBV12-4 combines with J gene TRBJ2-5, with TRBD2 matching 9 bases. Sequencing was done on a sample of blood. In DNA, the CDR3 is TGTGCCAGCAGTTCCCATAGCGGGGGCTCCCCGAGGGAGACCCAGTACTTC. It is translated as CASSSHSGGSPRETQYF.